The rows below give T cell receptor beta chains drawn from one sample of a study of cytomegalovirus exposure and HLA in healthy donors. The assay was immunoSEQ multiplex PCR, and TCRdb's table has in-frame clones only and misses some. The sample holds around 160,000 clones, 65% to 90% seen once. Source material: PBMCs. Source of these receptors: a human donor in good health. The CDR3 runs from the conserved cysteine through the conserved F or W. The order of the fields is clone size, J gene, D gene, V gene, CDR3 protein, CDR3 DNA. A D gene is named only where the DNA matches it firmly. Clone size appears in some rows only: once, few, many, or a class for an expanded clone.

. | TRBJ2-5 | . | TRBV5-1 | CASSSGSGGQETQYF | TGCGCCAGCAGCTCCGGTTCGGGCGGGCAAGAGACCCAGTACTTC
. | TRBJ2-1 | . | TRBV5-4 | CASSLRQEYNEQFF | TGTGCCAGCAGCCTTAGACAGGAATACAATGAGCAGTTCTTC
. | TRBJ1-2 | TRBD1 | TRBV27 | CASSSRGINYGYTF | TGTGCCAGCAGTTCCAGGGGGATTAACTATGGCTACACCTTC
few | TRBJ2-3 | TRBD2 | TRBV4-1 | CASSQEGSGGSTDTQYF | TGCGCCAGCAGCCAAGAGGGTAGCGGGGGTAGCACAGATACGCAGTATTTT
. | TRBJ1-2 | TRBD1 | TRBV19 | CASSKNQGAGGGYTF | TGTGCCAGTAGCAAAAACCAGGGGGCAGGAGGCGGCTACACCTTC
once | TRBJ2-2 | . | TRBV29-1 | CSVEKPGPTGELFF | TGCAGCGTTGAAAAGCCAGGTCCCACCGGGGAGCTGTTTTTT
. | TRBJ1-1 | TRBD1 | TRBV14 | CASSQGQGWTEAFF | TGTGCCAGCAGCCAAGGACAGGGTTGGACTGAAGCTTTCTTT
. | TRBJ2-4 | . | TRBV5-1 | CASSPPGTKNIQYF | TGCGCCAGCAGCCCCCCCGGGACCAAAAACATTCAGTACTTC
. | TRBJ2-1 | TRBD2 | TRBV5-1 | CASSPSGGAYNEQFF | TGCGCCAGCAGCCCAAGCGGGGGGGCATACAATGAGCAGTTCTTC
few | TRBJ2-1 | TRBD2 | TRBV7-2 | CASSLAALAVSEQFF | TGTGCCAGCAGCTTAGCGGCACTAGCGGTTTCTGAGCAGTTCTTC
. | TRBJ2-1 | TRBD2 | TRBV7-2 | CASSLGTSSGQFF | TGTGCCAGCAGCTTGGGGACTAGTTCTGGGCAGTTCTTC
. | TRBJ2-7 | . | TRBV18 | CASSPSHEQYF | TGTGCCAGCTCACCAAGCCACGAGCAGTACTTC
. | TRBJ2-1 | . | TRBV19 | CASGWGVAPIYNEQFF | TGTGCCAGTGGATGGGGGGTAGCTCCCATCTACAATGAGCAGTTCTTC
. | TRBJ2-5 | . | TRBV6-5 | CASSYSDTQETQYF | TGTGCCAGCAGTTACTCGGACACACAAGAGACCCAGTACTTC
. | TRBJ1-2 | TRBD1 | TRBV6-1 | CASKLSGQIIFTF | TGTGCCAGCAAACTTTCGGGACAGATTATATTCACCTTC
. | TRBJ1-1 | . | TRBV2 | CASMLWNTEAFF | TGTGCCAGCATGTTATGGAACACTGAAGCTTTCTTT
. | TRBJ1-2 | . | TRBV15 | CATSSPGDDGYTF | TGTGCCACCAGCAGTCCCGGAGACGATGGCTACACCTTC
. | TRBJ2-6 | TRBD2 | TRBV7-3 | CASRSLAGALSGANVLTF | TGTGCCAGCAGATCACTAGCGGGGGCCCTCTCTGGGGCCAACGTCCTGACTTTC
. | TRBJ1-6 | . | TRBV9 | CASSVEQGVHNSPLHF | TGTGCCAGCAGCGTAGAACAGGGCGTGCATAATTCACCCCTCCACTTT
. | TRBJ2-7 | . | TRBV19 | CASSILQGYEQYF | TGTGCCAGTAGTATTCTACAGGGCTACGAGCAGTACTTC
. | TRBJ1-1 | . | TRBV7-9 | CASSSTGPAFF | TGTGCCAGCAGCTCTACAGGACCGGCTTTCTTT
. | TRBJ1-4 | . | TRBV12-5 | CASGTHRVDEKLFF | TGTGCTAGTGGTACTCACAGGGTGGATGAAAAACTGTTTTTT
. | TRBJ2-7 | . | TRBV2 | CASSEDNEQYF | TGTGCCAGCAGTGAAGATAACGAGCAGTACTTC
. | TRBJ1-4 | . | TRBV25-1 | CASSDPHDRRGNEKLFF | TGTGCCAGCAGTGACCCTCACGACAGGAGAGGGAATGAAAAACTGTTTTTT
. | TRBJ2-7 | . | TRBV7-2 | CASSLASGEWNYEQYF | TGTGCCAGCAGCTTAGCGTCCGGGGAGTGGAACTACGAGCAGTACTTC
. | TRBJ2-7 | . | TRBV5-4 | CASSLPDSYEQYF | TGTGCCAGCAGCCTCCCCGACAGCTACGAGCAGTACTTC
. | TRBJ1-5 | . | TRBV6-6 | CASSPQGLPQPQHF | TGTGCCAGCAGCCCACAGGGATTGCCTCAGCCCCAGCATTTT
. | TRBJ1-2 | . | TRBV6-5 | CASSYLSLASYGYTF | TGTGCCAGCAGTTATCTCTCGTTGGCAAGCTATGGCTACACCTTC
. | TRBJ1-2 | . | TRBV7-2 | CASRAPDNFRGYTF | TGTGCCAGCAGGGCCCCCGACAATTTTAGGGGCTACACCTTC
. | TRBJ2-3 | TRBD2 | TRBV10-3 | CAISDPSGGTDTQYF | TGTGCCATCAGTGACCCTAGCGGGGGCACAGATACGCAGTATTTT
. | TRBJ2-7 | TRBD1 | TRBV5-1 | CASSLQGQGEQYF | TGCGCCAGCAGCTTGCAAGGACAGGGGGAGCAGTACTTC
. | TRBJ2-2 | . | TRBV29-1 | CSASNTITGELFF | TGCAGCGCCTCCAACACCATCACCGGGGAGCTGTTTTTT
. | TRBJ2-2 | TRBD1 | TRBV10-3 | CAISISRTGLATGELFF | TGTGCCATCAGTATCTCCAGGACAGGCCTGGCCACCGGGGAGCTGTTTTTT
. | TRBJ2-1 | TRBD2 | TRBV2 | CASDTSGGYNEQFF | TGTGCCAGTGACACTAGCGGGGGATACAATGAGCAGTTCTTC
. | TRBJ2-1 | . | TRBV4-1 | CASSLLDNEQFF | TGCGCCAGCAGCCTACTCGACAATGAGCAGTTCTTC